Described below is a single TCR beta chain sequence and its context. These data are taken from a study of shared T cell receptors in the human thymus. TCRdb's table, derived via immunoSEQ multiplex PCR, lists solely in-frame clones and lacks some. The sample includes 700,000 or so clones, approximately 83% of them seen just once. V was shortened by 9 bases and J by 0 bases, with 8 bases between the two germline ends. Germline V gene sequence: CDR1 MNHNS, CDR2 SASEGT. This CDR3 region has 13 residues. The same sample was also studied in work on human thymus T cells. From that paper: Corrective heart surgery yielded the resections from which the thymus tissue came. What appeared biased in thymic and blood repertoires was the usage of V and J genes.

This rearrangement joins TRBV6-1 to TRBJ2-2; D not resolved. This TCR was sampled from a girl less than two years old with a congenital heart defect. Specimen: thymocytes. The CDR3 DNA is TGTGCCAGTCTAAATTCGAACACCGGGGAGCTGTTTTTT. Translation: CASLNSNTGELFF.